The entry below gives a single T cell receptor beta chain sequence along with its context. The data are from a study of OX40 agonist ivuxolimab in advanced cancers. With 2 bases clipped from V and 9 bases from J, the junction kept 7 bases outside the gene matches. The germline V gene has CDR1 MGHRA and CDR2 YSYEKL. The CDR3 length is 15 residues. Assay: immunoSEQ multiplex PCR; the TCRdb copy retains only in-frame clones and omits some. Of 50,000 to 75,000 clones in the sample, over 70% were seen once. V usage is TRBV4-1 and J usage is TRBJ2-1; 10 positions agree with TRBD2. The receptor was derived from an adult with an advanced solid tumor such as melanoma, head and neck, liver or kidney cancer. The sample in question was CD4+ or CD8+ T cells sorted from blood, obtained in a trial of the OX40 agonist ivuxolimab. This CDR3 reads CASSQLAWTSGEQFF. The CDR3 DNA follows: TGCGCCAGCAGCCAATTAGCCTGGACTAGCGGTGAGCAGTTCTTC.